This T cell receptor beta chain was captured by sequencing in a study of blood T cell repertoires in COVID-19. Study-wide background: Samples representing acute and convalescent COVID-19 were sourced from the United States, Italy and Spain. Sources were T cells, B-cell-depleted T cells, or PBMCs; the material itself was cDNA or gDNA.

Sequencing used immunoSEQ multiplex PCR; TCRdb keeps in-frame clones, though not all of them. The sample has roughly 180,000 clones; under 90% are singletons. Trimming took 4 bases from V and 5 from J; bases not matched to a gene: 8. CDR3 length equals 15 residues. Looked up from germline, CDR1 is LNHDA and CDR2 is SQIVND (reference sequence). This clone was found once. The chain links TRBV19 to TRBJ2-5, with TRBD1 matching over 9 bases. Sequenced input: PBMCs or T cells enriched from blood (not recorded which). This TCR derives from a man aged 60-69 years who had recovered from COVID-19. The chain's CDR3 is CASSKSGTGLETQYF. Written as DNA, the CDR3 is TGTGCCAGTAGTAAATCCGGGACAGGGCTTGAGACCCAGTACTTC.